The rows below give T cell receptor beta chains drawn from one sample of a study of Ad26.COV2.S vaccination and SARS-CoV-2 variants. The method was immunoSEQ multiplex PCR; TCRdb's version includes in-frame clones alone and lacks a portion of them. In the table there are around 320,000 clones, around nine tenths of which are singletons. Sequenced material: peripheral blood, taken in a trial of Ad26.COV2.S vaccine versus placebo. The receptors come from a person aged 18 to 59 who received the Ad26.COV2.S COVID-19 vaccine or a placebo. CDR3s include the opening cysteine and the closing phenylalanine or tryptophan. The D gene is left open where the match is weak. Part of the rows lack a size; the others show once, few, many or a class for expanded clones.

TRBJ2-5,TRBV27,.,.,15,CASSSRGYGQETQYF,TGTGCCAGCAGTTCAAGGGGGTATGGACAAGAGACCCAGTACTTC
TRBJ1-1,TRBV9,.,.,13,CASSAQGKREAFF,TGTGCCAGCAGCGCGCAGGGGAAACGTGAAGCTTTCTTT
TRBJ1-6,TRBV6-4,.,.,14,CASSDSGQRSPLHF,TGTGCCAGCAGTGACTCCGGACAGCGTTCACCCCTCCACTTT
TRBJ2-7,TRBV5-1,.,TRBD2,15,CASRREDPGVDEQYF,TGCGCCAGCAGGCGGGAGGACCCCGGGGTGGACGAGCAGTACTTC
TRBJ1-1,TRBV9,.,.,13,CASSARTGTEAFF,TGTGCCAGCAGCGCCAGGACGGGCACTGAAGCTTTCTTT
TRBJ1-1,TRBV6-5,.,.,15,CASSPPRNRGTEAFF,TGTGCCAGCAGTCCACCCCGCAACAGAGGGACTGAAGCTTTCTTT
TRBJ2-7,TRBV18,.,.,15,CASSPPTGSSYEQYF,TGTGCCAGCTCACCACCCACTGGAAGCTCCTACGAGCAGTACTTC
TRBJ2-3,TRBV7-2,.,.,15,CASSLAIHSTDTQYF,TGTGCCAGCAGCTTAGCAATACATAGCACAGATACGCAGTATTTT
TRBJ2-7,TRBV5-4,.,.,12,CASSFDRYEQYF,TGTGCCAGCAGCTTCGATCGCTACGAGCAGTACTTC
TRBJ1-1,TRBV7-2,.,TRBD1,18,CASSLAVTGGKYNTEAFF,TGTGCCAGCAGCTTAGCGGTCACAGGGGGAAAATATAACACTGAAGCTTTCTTT
TRBJ2-1,TRBV5-8,.,.,18,CASSLRGRVTASYNEQFF,TGTGCCAGCAGCCTCAGAGGTAGGGTAACGGCCTCCTACAATGAGCAGTTCTTC
TRBJ1-5,TRBV30,.,.,18,CAWSVPLTGVNSNQPQHF,TGTGCCTGGAGTGTACCCCTGACAGGAGTGAATAGCAATCAGCCCCAGCATTTT
TRBJ2-1,TRBV3-1/TRBV3-2,.,.,13,CASSHTDSDEQFF,TGTGCCAGCAGCCATACGGACAGCGATGAGCAGTTCTTC
TRBJ2-7,TRBV18,once,TRBD1,14,CASSPGTGQYEQYF,TGTGCCAGCTCACCCGGGACAGGGCAGTACGAGCAGTACTTC
TRBJ2-7,TRBV7-3,.,TRBD2,13,CASRAHSGGEQYF,TGTGCCAGCAGAGCCCATAGCGGGGGCGAGCAGTACTTC
TRBJ1-2,TRBV27,once,TRBD1,14,CASSWGQGESGYTF,TGTGCCAGCAGTTGGGGACAGGGGGAAAGTGGCTACACCTTC
TRBJ2-3,TRBV6-4,.,.,14,CASSAAPGSDTQYF,TGTGCCAGCAGTGCCGCCCCTGGGTCTGATACGCAGTATTTT
TRBJ2-1,TRBV5-1,.,TRBD1,15,CASSLGDRVGNEQFF,TGCGCCAGCAGCTTGGGAGACAGGGTCGGCAATGAGCAGTTCTTC
TRBJ2-3,TRBV7-3,.,.,13,CASSFTGIDTQYF,TGTGCCAGCAGCTTCACAGGGATCGATACGCAGTATTTT
TRBJ2-7,TRBV2,.,.,15,CASMTIEVPPGEQYF,TGTGCCAGCATGACGATCGAGGTCCCACCGGGGGAGCAGTACTTC
TRBJ1-5,TRBV27,.,.,14,CASRLGGLNQPQHF,TGTGCCAGCCGTTTAGGAGGTCTGAATCAGCCCCAGCATTTT